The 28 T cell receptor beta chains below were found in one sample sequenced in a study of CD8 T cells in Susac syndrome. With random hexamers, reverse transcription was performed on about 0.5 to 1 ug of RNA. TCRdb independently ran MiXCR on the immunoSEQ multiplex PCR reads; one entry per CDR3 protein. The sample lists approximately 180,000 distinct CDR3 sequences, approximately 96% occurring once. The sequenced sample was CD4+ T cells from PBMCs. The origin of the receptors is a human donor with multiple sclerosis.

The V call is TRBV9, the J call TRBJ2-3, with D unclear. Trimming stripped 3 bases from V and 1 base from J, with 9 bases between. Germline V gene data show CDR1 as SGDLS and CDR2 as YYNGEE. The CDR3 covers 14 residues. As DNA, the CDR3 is TGTGCCAGCAGCGCCTTGGGCGGCACAGATACGCAGTATTTT. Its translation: CASSALGGTDTQYF.

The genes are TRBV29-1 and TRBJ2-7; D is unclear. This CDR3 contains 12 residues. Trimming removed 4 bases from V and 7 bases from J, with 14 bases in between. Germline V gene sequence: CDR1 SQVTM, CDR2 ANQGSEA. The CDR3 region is CSVVVPTSEQYF. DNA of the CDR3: TGCAGCGTTGTGGTGCCTACGTCGGAGCAGTACTTC.

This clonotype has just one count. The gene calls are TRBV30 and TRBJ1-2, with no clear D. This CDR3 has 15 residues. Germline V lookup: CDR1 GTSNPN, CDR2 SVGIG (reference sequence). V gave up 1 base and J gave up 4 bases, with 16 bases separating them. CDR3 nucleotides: TGTGCCTGGAGTGGGGTCTTCCCTCCCTCCTATGGCTACACCTTC. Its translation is CAWSGVFPPSYGYTF.

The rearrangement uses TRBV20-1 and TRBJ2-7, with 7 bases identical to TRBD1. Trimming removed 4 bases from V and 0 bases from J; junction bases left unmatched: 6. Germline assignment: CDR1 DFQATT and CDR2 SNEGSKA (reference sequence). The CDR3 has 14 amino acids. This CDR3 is CSATDRVASYEQYF. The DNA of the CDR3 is TGCAGTGCTACAGACAGGGTCGCCTCCTACGAGCAGTACTTC.

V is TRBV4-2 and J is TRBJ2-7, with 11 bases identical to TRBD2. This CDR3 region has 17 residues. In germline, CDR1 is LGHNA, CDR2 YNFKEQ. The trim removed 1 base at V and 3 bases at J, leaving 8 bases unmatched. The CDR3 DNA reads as TGTGCCAGCAGCCAAGGGACTGGGACTAGCGGATACTACGAGCAGTACTTC. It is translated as CASSQGTGTSGYYEQYF.

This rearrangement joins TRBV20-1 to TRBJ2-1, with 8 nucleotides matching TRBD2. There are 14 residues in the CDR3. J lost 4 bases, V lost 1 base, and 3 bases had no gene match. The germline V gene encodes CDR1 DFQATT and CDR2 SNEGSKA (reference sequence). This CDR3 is CSARGAGAYNEQFF. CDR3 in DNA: TGCAGTGCTAGAGGAGCGGGGGCTTACAATGAGCAGTTCTTC.

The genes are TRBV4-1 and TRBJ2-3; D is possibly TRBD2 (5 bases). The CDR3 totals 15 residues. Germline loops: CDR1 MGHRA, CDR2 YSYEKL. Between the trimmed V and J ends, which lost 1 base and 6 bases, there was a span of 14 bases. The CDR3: CASSQGWGVEDTQYF. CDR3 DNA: TGCGCCAGCAGCCAAGGTTGGGGAGTAGAGGATACGCAGTATTTT.

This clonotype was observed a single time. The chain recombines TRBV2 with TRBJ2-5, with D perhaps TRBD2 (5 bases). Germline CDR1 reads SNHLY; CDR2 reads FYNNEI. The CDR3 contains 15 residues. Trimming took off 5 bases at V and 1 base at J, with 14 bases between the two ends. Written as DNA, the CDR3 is TGTGCCAGCAGTCTAGAGGGATGGCCCCAAGAGACCCAGTACTTC. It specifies CASSLEGWPQETQYF.

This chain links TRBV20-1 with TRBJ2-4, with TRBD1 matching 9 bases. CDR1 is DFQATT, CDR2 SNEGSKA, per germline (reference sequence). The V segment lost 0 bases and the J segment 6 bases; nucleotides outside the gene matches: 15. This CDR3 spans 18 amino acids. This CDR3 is CSAREGFGTGQGRNIQYF. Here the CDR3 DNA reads TGCAGTGCTAGAGAAGGTTTTGGGACAGGACAGGGGAGAAACATTCAGTACTTC.

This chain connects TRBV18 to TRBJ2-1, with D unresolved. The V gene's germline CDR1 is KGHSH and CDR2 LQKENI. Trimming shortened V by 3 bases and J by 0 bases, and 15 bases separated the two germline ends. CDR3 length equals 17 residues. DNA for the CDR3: TGTGCCAGCTCACCCGGACCGTTGTCGAGCTCCTACAATGAGCAGTTCTTC. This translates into CASSPGPLSSSYNEQFF.

This chain's CDR3 is CASRHGNTEAFF. CDR3 bases: TGTGCCAGCAGACACGGGAACACTGAAGCTTTCTTT. The chain uses TRBV3-1 and TRBJ1-1; unclear D gene. CDR3 length: 12 amino acids. Trimming stripped 6 bases from V and 1 base from J, with 6 bases between. In germline, CDR1 is LGHDT, CDR2 YNNKEL (reference sequence).

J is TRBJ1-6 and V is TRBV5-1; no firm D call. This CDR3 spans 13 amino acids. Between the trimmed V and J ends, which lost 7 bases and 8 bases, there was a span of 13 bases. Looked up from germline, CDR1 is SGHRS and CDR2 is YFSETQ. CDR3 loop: CASQPSEDSPLHF. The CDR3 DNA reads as TGCGCCAGCCAACCCTCGGAGGATTCACCCCTCCACTTT.

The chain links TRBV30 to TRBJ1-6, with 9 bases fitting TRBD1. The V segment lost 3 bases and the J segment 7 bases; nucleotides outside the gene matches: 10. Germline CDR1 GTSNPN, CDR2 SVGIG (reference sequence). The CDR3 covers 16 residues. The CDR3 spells CAWSVTRGQGNSPLHF. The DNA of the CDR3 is TGTGCCTGGAGCGTTACCAGGGGACAGGGCAATTCACCCCTCCACTTT.

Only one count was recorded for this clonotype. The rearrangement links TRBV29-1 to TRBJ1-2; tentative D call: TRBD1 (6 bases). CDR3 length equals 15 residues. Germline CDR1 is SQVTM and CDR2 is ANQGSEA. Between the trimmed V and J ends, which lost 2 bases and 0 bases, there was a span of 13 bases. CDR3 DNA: TGCAGCGTTGAATTGGGGGCTCCAGCTAACTATGGCTACACCTTC. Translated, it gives CSVELGAPANYGYTF.

The DNA for the CDR3 is TGCGCCAGCAGCCAAGATTGGATGGCAGGGACTTTCTTT. It translates to CASSQDWMAGTFF. The chain couples TRBV4-1 to TRBJ1-1; D might be TRBD1 (5 bases). V lost 0 bases, J lost 12 bases, and 14 bases lay in between. Germline-derived CDR1 and CDR2 are MGHRA and YSYEKL. The CDR3 is 13 residues long.

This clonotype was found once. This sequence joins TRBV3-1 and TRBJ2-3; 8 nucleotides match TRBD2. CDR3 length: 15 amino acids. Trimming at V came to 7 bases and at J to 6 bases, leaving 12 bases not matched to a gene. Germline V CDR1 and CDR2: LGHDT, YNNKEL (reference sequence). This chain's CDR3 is CASTTGSGGDDTQYF. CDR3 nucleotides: TGTGCCAGCACGACCGGGTCCGGGGGGGATGATACGCAGTATTTT.

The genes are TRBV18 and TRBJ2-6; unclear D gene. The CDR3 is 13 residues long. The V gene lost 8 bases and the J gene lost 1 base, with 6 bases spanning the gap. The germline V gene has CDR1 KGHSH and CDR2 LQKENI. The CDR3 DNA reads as TGTGCCAGCAGCCCTTCTGGGGCCAACGTCCTGACTTTC. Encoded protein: CASSPSGANVLTF.

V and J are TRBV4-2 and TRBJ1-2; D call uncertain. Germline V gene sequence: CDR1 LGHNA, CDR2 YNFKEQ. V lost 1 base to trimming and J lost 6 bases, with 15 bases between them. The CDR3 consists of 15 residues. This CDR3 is CASSQGRGSEDGYTF. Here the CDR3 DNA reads TGTGCCAGCAGCCAAGGACGGGGTTCCGAGGATGGCTACACCTTC.

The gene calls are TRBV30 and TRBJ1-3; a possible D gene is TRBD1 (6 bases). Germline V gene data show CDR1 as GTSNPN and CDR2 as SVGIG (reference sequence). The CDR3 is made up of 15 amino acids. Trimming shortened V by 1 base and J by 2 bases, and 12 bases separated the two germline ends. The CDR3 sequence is CAWSDRDMTGNTIYF. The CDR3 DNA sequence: TGTGCCTGGAGTGACCGGGACATGACTGGAAACACCATATATTTT.

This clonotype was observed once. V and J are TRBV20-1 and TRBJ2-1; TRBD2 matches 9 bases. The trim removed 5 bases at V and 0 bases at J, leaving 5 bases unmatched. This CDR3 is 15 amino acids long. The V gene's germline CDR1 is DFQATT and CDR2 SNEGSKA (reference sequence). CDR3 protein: CSARGGVSSYNEQFF. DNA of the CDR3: TGCAGTGCTCGCGGGGGGGTGAGCTCCTACAATGAGCAGTTCTTC.

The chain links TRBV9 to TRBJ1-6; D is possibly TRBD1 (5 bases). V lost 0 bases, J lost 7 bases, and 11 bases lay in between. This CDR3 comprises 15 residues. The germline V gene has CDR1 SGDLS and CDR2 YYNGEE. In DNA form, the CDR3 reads TGTGCCAGCAGCGTAGGTCTGGGGACCAATTCACCCCTCCACTTT. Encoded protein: CASSVGLGTNSPLHF.

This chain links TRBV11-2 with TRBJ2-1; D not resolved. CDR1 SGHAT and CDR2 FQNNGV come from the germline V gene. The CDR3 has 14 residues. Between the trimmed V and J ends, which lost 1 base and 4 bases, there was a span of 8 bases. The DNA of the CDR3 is TGTGCCAGCAGCTTAGGGACCGAATACAATGAGCAGTTCTTC. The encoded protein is CASSLGTEYNEQFF.

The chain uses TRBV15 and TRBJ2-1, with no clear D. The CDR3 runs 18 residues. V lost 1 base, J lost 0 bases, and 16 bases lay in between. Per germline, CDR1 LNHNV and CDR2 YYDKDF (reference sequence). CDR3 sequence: CATSRVPTRRSSYNEQFF. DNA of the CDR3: TGTGCCACCAGCAGAGTACCGACACGACGGAGCTCCTACAATGAGCAGTTCTTC.

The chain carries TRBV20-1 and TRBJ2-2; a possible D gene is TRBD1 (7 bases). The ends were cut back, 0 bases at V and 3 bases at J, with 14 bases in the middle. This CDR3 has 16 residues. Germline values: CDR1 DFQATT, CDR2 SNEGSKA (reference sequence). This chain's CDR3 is CSARDGGRGDTGELFF. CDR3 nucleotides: TGCAGTGCTAGAGATGGGGGCAGGGGGGACACCGGGGAGCTGTTTTTT.

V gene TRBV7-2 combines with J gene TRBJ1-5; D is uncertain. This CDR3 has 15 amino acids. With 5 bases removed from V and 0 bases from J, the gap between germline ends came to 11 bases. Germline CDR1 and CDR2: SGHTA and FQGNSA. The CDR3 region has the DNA TGTGCCAGCAGCCCTGGTCCCTATAGCAATCAGCCCCAGCATTTT. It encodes CASSPGPYSNQPQHF.

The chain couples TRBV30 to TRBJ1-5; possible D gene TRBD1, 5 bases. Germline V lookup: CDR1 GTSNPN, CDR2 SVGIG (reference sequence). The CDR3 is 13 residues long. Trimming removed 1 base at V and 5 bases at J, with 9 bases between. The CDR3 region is CAWSGQLDQPQHF. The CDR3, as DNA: TGTGCCTGGAGTGGACAGCTTGATCAGCCCCAGCATTTT.

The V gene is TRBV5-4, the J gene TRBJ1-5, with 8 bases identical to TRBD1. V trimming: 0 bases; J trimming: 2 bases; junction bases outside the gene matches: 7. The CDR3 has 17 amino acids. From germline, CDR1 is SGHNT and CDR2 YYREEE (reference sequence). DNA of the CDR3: TGTGCCAGCAGCTTGGGACAGGGGTTAGGAGGCAATCAGCCCCAGCATTTT. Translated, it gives CASSLGQGLGGNQPQHF. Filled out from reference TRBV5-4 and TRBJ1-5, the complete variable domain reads ETGVTQSPTHLIKTRGQQVTLRCSSQSGHNTVSWYQQALGQGPQFIFQYYREEENGRGNFPPRFSGLQFPNYSSELNVNALELDDSALYLCASSLGQGLGGNQPQHFGDGTRLSIL.

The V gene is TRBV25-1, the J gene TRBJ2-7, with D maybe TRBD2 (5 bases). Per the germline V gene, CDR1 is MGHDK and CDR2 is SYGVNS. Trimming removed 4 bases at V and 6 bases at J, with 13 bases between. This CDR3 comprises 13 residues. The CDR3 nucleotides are TGTGCCAGCAGTGGGAGGCCCATCGGCGAGCAGTACTTC. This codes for CASSGRPIGEQYF.